These 6 T cell receptor beta chains originate from one sample sequenced in a study of cytomegalovirus exposure and HLA in healthy donors. The primer mix had 60 Vbeta and 13 Jbeta primers. TCRdb's copy holds only in-frame clones and misses some; the assay was immunoSEQ multiplex PCR. Of about 140,000 clones in the sample, over 70% were seen once. Input material: PBMCs. The receptors originated from a man in his forties in good health and CMV-seronegative.

This clone came up a few times. CDR3 sequence: CASSEYRTGSEAFF. In DNA form, the CDR3 reads TGCGCCAGCAGTGAGTATCGGACAGGGTCTGAAGCTTTCTTT. The rearrangement links TRBV10-1 to TRBJ1-1; 8 positions match TRBD1. The germline gives CDR1 WNHNN, CDR2 SYGVQD (reference sequence). Trimming took 1 base from V and 6 from J; bases not matched to a gene: 4. This CDR3 contains 14 residues.

V usage is TRBV4-1 and J usage is TRBJ1-4; TRBD1 matches at 10 bases. This CDR3 spans 15 amino acids. The germline V gene has CDR1 MGHRA and CDR2 YSYEKL. Trimming took 0 bases from V and 8 from J; bases not matched to a gene: 3. The CDR3 reads CASSQDRGQGEKLFF. The CDR3 region has the DNA TGCGCCAGCAGCCAAGATCGGGGACAGGGGGAAAAACTGTTTTTT.

The chain recombines TRBV7-2 with TRBJ1-2; 9 bases are a match to TRBD1. Trimming at V came to 4 bases and at J to 4 bases, leaving 7 bases not matched to a gene. The CDR3 contains 15 residues. Germline V gene sequence: CDR1 SGHTA, CDR2 FQGNSA. The DNA of the CDR3 is TGTGCCAGCAGCTCAACAGGGGGCATCGGCTATGGCTACACCTTC. It is translated as CASSSTGGIGYGYTF. The whole variable domain, filled in from reference TRBV7-2 and TRBJ1-2, reads GAGVSQSPSNKVTEKGKDVELRCDPISGHTALYWYRQSLGQGLEFLIYFQGNSAPDKSGLPSDRFSAERTGGSVSTLTIQRTQQEDSAVYLCASSSTGGIGYGYTFGSGTRLTVV.

The chain uses TRBV2 and TRBJ1-5; TRBD1 agrees at 9 bases. The CDR3 extends over 16 amino acids. The ends lost 6 bases at V and 6 bases at J; junction bases unmatched: 12. The germline V gene has CDR1 SNHLY and CDR2 FYNNEI. The CDR3 loop is CASSATRTGEGQPQHF. The CDR3 DNA is TGTGCCAGCAGCGCTACCCGGACAGGGGAGGGTCAGCCCCAGCATTTT.

The rearrangement uses TRBV12-5 and TRBJ1-4; 8 nucleotides line up with TRBD1. CDR3 size: 16 residues. V lost 2 bases and J lost 6; bases outside the gene matches: 8. The germline V gene has CDR1 LGHNT and CDR2 FRNRAP. The CDR3 spells CASGLLSRGPDEKLFF. The CDR3 bases are TGTGCTAGTGGTTTGCTAAGCAGGGGGCCGGATGAAAAACTGTTTTTT.

The chain is built from TRBV6-6 and TRBJ2-2, with D possibly TRBD2 on 5 matching bases. CDR3 length: 16 residues. Germline V lookup: CDR1 MNHNY, CDR2 SVGAGI (reference sequence). V was cut by 6 bases and J by 6 bases, with 20 bases left in between. The CDR3 bases are TGTGCCAGCAGCTCCACGGCACTAGTCGAATCCGGGGAGCTGTTTTTT. This codes for CASSSTALVESGELFF.